This T cell receptor (beta chain) is from a study of lymphopenia after photon versus proton radiotherapy. Overall study results and limits: Under photons, naive T cells and diversity fell while effector/memory populations rose.

Germline trimming cut 0 bases from V and 7 bases from J; bases unmatched to any gene: 1. The CDR3 sequence is 13 residues long. Germline V gives CDR1 GTSNPN, CDR2 SVGIG (reference sequence). Data came from immunoSEQ multiplex PCR; TCRdb stores just in-frame clones and leaves some out. In the table there are over 50,000 clones, roughly 86% of which are singletons. About this clone itself: Its specificity is unknown.

This TCR was sampled from a man in his forties or fifties with gastric cancer. This sequence joins TRBV30 and TRBJ1-4, with 8 bases lining up with TRBD1. The sample here was peripheral blood, taken from a patient treated with photon-based radiotherapy. The CDR3 loop reads CAWSVQGAEKLFF. The CDR3 coding sequence is TGTGCCTGGAGTGTCCAGGGGGCTGAAAAACTGTTTTTT.